Shown below are 14 T cell receptor beta chains from a single sample sequenced in a study of shared T cell receptors in the human thymus. Some clones are missing from TCRdb's copy, which holds only in-frame ones; the method was immunoSEQ multiplex PCR. This table holds over 650,000 clones, over 75% found once. These data were also filed under a second study, of human thymus T cells.

Sequencing was performed on thymocytes. The receptors were gathered from a boy younger than two with a congenital heart defect.

The CDR3 loop is CASREKDRAGFLLGYNEQFF. The CDR3, as DNA: TGTGCCAGCAGGGAAAAGGACAGGGCGGGTTTTTTGTTAGGCTACAATGAGCAGTTCTTC. The rearrangement links TRBV28 to TRBJ2-1, with TRBD1 matching over 8 bases. Germline CDR1 is MDHEN and CDR2 is SYDVKM. With V trimmed by 6 bases and J by 3 bases, 22 bases remained unmatched. The length of the CDR3 is 20 residues.

This clone was picked up one time. This rearrangement joins TRBV27 to TRBJ2-7; D is uncertain. Germline V gives CDR1 MNHEY, CDR2 SMNVEV (reference sequence). The CDR3 contains 13 residues. Trimming removed 2 bases from V and 7 bases from J, with 12 bases in between. The CDR3 spells CASSLQPSREQYF. The DNA of the CDR3 is TGTGCCAGCAGTTTACAGCCCAGCAGGGAGCAGTACTTC.

This clone showed up just once. The rearrangement links TRBV5-6 to TRBJ2-5; tentatively, D is TRBD2 (6 bases). CDR1 SGHDT and CDR2 YYEEEE come from the germline V gene. The CDR3 is made up of 13 amino acids. Trimming removed 4 bases at V and 2 bases at J, with 9 bases between. CDR3 nucleotide sequence: TGTGCCAGCAGCGGAGGGTCACAAGAGACCCAGTACTTC. Translation gives CASSGGSQETQYF. Full variable domain (outside the CDR3, taken from reference TRBV5-6 and TRBJ2-5): DAGVTQSPTHLIKTRGQQVTLRCSPKSGHDTVSWYQQALGQGPQFIFQYYEEEERQRGNFPDRFSGHQFPNYSSELNVNALLLGDSALYLCASSGGSQETQYFGPGTRLLVL.

The V call is TRBV7-9, the J call TRBJ2-7, with TRBD1 matching 8 bases. Germline trimming cut 3 bases from V and 4 bases from J; bases unmatched to any gene: 11. Germline V gene lookup returns CDR1 SEHNR and CDR2 FQNEAQ (reference sequence). This CDR3 is built from 16 residues. The DNA of the CDR3 is TGTGCCAGCAGCTTCTACCGGACAGGGCGGGAATACGAGCAGTACTTC. Its protein product is CASSFYRTGREYEQYF.

The chain recombines TRBV5-1 with TRBJ2-7; perhaps TRBD2 as D (5 bases). The CDR3 is 13 amino acids. From germline, CDR1 is SGHRS and CDR2 YFSETQ. Trimming stripped 0 bases from V and 5 bases from J, with 9 bases between. CDR3 region: CASSLVPGDEQYF. DNA for the CDR3: TGCGCCAGCAGCTTGGTTCCCGGGGACGAGCAGTACTTC.

This rearrangement joins TRBV4-1 to TRBJ1-5; TRBD1 aligns across 8 bases. Germline trimming cut 4 bases from V and 3 bases from J; bases unmatched to any gene: 11. The CDR3 length is 17 residues. Germline V gives CDR1 MGHRA, CDR2 YSYEKL. The CDR3 is CASSPRAGGYVNQPQHF. The CDR3 coding sequence is TGCGCCAGCAGCCCTCGGGCAGGGGGCTATGTCAATCAGCCCCAGCATTTT.

The chain links TRBV5-5 to TRBJ2-7; tentatively, D is TRBD1 (6 bases). The CDR3 consists of 14 residues. From germline, CDR1 is SGHKS and CDR2 YYEKEE (reference sequence). V gave up 4 bases and J gave up 0 bases, with 11 bases separating them. CDR3 in amino acids: CASSPTGSSYEQYF. The CDR3 DNA sequence: TGTGCCAGCAGCCCCACAGGGAGCTCCTACGAGCAGTACTTC.

V is TRBV15 and J is TRBJ1-2; no firm D call. The CDR3 is 13 residues long. Trimming removed 4 bases from V and 7 bases from J, with 13 bases in between. The germline V gene encodes CDR1 LNHNV and CDR2 YYDKDF (reference sequence). This chain's CDR3 is CATSIPRKAGYTF. CDR3 in DNA: TGTGCCACCAGCATCCCCAGGAAGGCTGGCTACACCTTC.

This sequence joins TRBV5-5 and TRBJ1-1; possible D gene TRBD1, 5 bases. Germline V gene sequence: CDR1 SGHKS, CDR2 YYEKEE (reference sequence). The CDR3 extends over 12 amino acids. The V and J ends lost 4 bases and 6 bases respectively, with 10 bases between them. The CDR3 protein is CASSGYRSEAFF. The CDR3 DNA reads as TGTGCCAGCAGCGGTTACAGGTCTGAAGCTTTCTTT.

This clone was counted a few times. V and J are TRBV19 and TRBJ1-2, with D unclear. The ends were cut back, 5 bases at V and 6 bases at J, with 13 bases in the middle. CDR3 length: 13 residues. Germline V gene data show CDR1 as LNHDA and CDR2 as SQIVND (reference sequence). The CDR3 nucleotides are TGTGCCAGTAGTCTCCAGAGACGGGATGGCTACACCTTC. It encodes CASSLQRRDGYTF.

This chain links TRBV4-1 with TRBJ2-3; 8 bases match TRBD2. There are 16 residues in the CDR3. Germline V gives CDR1 MGHRA, CDR2 YSYEKL. Trimming at V came to 3 bases and at J to 4 bases, leaving 9 bases not matched to a gene. The CDR3 loop reads CASSHPSGRWADTQYF. CDR3 bases: TGCGCCAGCAGCCACCCCAGCGGGAGATGGGCAGATACGCAGTATTTT.

V and J are TRBV19 and TRBJ1-2; a weak D match, TRBD1 (6 bases). This CDR3 has 11 residues. Trimming stripped 5 bases from V and 6 bases from J, with 7 bases between. Germline CDR1 reads LNHDA; CDR2 reads SQIVND (reference sequence). The CDR3: CASSRTDGYTF. The CDR3 coding sequence is TGTGCCAGTAGTCGGACAGATGGCTACACCTTC.

This rearrangement joins TRBV28 to TRBJ1-5, with a weak D call TRBD1 (6 bases). This CDR3 contains 17 residues. V lost 5 bases, J lost 3 bases, and 20 bases lay in between. CDR1 MDHEN and CDR2 SYDVKM come from the germline V gene. CDR3 sequence (DNA): TGTGCCAGCAGTCACCGTATGTCGTACAGGGTCAATCAGCCCCAGCATTTT. Its protein is CASSHRMSYRVNQPQHF.

This sequence joins TRBV30 and TRBJ2-1; perhaps TRBD1 as D (5 bases). V was clipped by 5 bases and J by 3 bases, with 8 bases between them. The CDR3 spans 12 residues. Germline CDR1 reads GTSNPN; CDR2 reads SVGIG (reference sequence). The CDR3 region has the DNA TGTGCCTGGCTACAGGTCTACAATGAGCAGTTCTTC. Its translation: CAWLQVYNEQFF.